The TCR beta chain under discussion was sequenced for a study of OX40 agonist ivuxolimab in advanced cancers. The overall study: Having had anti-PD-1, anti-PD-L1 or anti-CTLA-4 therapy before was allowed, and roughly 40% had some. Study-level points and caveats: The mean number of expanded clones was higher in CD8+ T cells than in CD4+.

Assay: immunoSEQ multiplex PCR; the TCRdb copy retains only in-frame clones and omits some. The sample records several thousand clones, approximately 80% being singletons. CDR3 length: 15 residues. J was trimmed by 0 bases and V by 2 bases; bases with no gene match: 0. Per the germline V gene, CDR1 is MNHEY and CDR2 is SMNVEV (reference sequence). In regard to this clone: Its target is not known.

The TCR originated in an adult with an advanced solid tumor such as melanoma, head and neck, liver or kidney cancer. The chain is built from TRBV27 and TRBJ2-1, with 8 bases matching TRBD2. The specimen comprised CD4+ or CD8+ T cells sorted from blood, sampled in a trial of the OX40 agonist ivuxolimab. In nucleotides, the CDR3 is TGTGCCAGCAGTTTAGCGGGGGGCTCCTACAATGAGCAGTTCTTC. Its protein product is CASSLAGGSYNEQFF.